Each of the 9 T cell receptor beta chains below was sequenced from the same sample in a study of T cell clonotyping in hematopoietic cell transplantation. The repertoire was sequenced with immunoSEQ multiplex PCR; TCRdb's copy has only in-frame clones and lacks some. The data contain about 11,000 clones, 89% of them singletons. The sequencing here drew on PBMCs, taken 100 days after allogeneic stem cell transplant. The receptor source for this set is a female patient aged 55-70 years who had an allogeneic stem cell transplant from an unrelated donor, so the T cells may come from the graft donor. Some clones in this sample may be carry-over from other donors' samples.

V usage is TRBV2 and J usage is TRBJ2-7; 13 bases are a match to TRBD2. CDR3 length: 16 amino acids. V gave up 8 bases and J gave up 2 bases; unmatched junction bases: 9. Germline CDR1 SNHLY, CDR2 FYNNEI. CDR3 DNA: TGTGCCAGCGGGACTAGCGGGACCACTGTAACCTACGAGCAGTACTTC. It encodes CASGTSGTTVTYEQYF.

V usage is TRBV5-4 and J usage is TRBJ2-7; the match to TRBD1 covers 9 bases. Losses at the gene ends were 0 bases for V and 9 bases for J; bases not matched to a gene: 10. Germline CDR1 is SGHNT and CDR2 is YYREEE (reference sequence). The CDR3 contains 15 residues. The chain's CDR3 is CASSLGLVLGQGQYF. CDR3 sequence (DNA): TGTGCCAGCAGCTTGGGACTAGTTTTGGGACAGGGGCAGTACTTC. The variable domain in full, completed from reference TRBV5-4 and TRBJ2-7, reads ETGVTQSPTHLIKTRGQQVTLRCSSQSGHNTVSWYQQALGQGPQFIFQYYREEENGRGNFPPRFSGLQFPNYSSELNVNALELDDSALYLCASSLGLVLGQGQYFGPGTRLTVT.

The genes are TRBV7-9 and TRBJ2-2, with a tentative D call TRBD1 (5 bases). Trimming shortened V by 2 bases and J by 2 bases, and 12 bases separated the two germline ends. Germline values: CDR1 SEHNR, CDR2 FQNEAQ (reference sequence). The CDR3 contains 16 residues. CDR3 coding DNA: TGTGCCAGCAGCTTAACATCAGGGATCAACACCGGGGAGCTGTTTTTT. Protein product: CASSLTSGINTGELFF. Complete variable domain (other parts from reference TRBV7-9 and TRBJ2-2): DTGVSQNPRHKITKRGQNVTFRCDPISEHNRLYWYRQTLGQGPEFLTYFQNEAQLEKSRLLSDRFSAERPKGSFSTLEIQRTEQGDSAMYLCASSLTSGINTGELFFGEGSRLTVL.

This clone turned up a few times. The chain employs TRBV4-1 and TRBJ1-1; tentatively, D is TRBD1 (6 bases). CDR3 length: 15 amino acids. Germline assignment: CDR1 MGHRA and CDR2 YSYEKL. V was clipped by 4 bases and J by 9 bases, with 21 bases between them. The CDR3: CASSPTLPSTGQAFF. The CDR3 DNA follows: TGCGCCAGCAGCCCGACCCTACCCTCGACAGGACAAGCTTTCTTT.

The V call is TRBV27, the J call TRBJ2-3; D is unresolved. Germline V gene sequence: CDR1 MNHEY, CDR2 SMNVEV (reference sequence). The CDR3 consists of 14 residues. The V and J ends lost 2 bases and 2 bases respectively, with 8 bases between them. The CDR3 region is CASSLRSNTDTQYF. The DNA of the CDR3 is TGTGCCAGCAGTTTAAGGTCTAACACAGATACGCAGTATTTT.

The chain uses TRBV27 and TRBJ1-3; D gene unclear. CDR1 is MNHEY, CDR2 SMNVEV, per germline (reference sequence). The CDR3 is 15 residues long. Between the trimmed V and J ends, which lost 6 bases and 0 bases, there was a span of 12 bases. CDR3: CASRAAGISGNTIYF. The DNA for the CDR3 is TGTGCCAGCAGGGCTGCCGGGATCTCTGGAAACACCATATATTTT.

The V call is TRBV5-6, the J call TRBJ2-7, with D possibly called TRBD1 or TRBD2 (5 bases each). Germline assignment: CDR1 SGHDT and CDR2 YYEEEE. This CDR3 is 13 amino acids long. The V gene lost 4 bases and the J gene lost 6 bases, with 14 bases spanning the gap. Written as DNA, the CDR3 is TGTGCCAGCAGCCATGGGACGGCCAGCGAGCAGTACTTC. It specifies CASSHGTASEQYF.

The J gene is TRBJ2-7, the V gene TRBV19; 7 bases fit TRBD2. Germline V gene data show CDR1 as LNHDA and CDR2 as SQIVND (reference sequence). With V trimmed by 8 bases and J by 2 bases, 6 bases remained unmatched. The CDR3 length is 13 residues. In DNA, the CDR3 is TGTGCCAGTGGGGCGGGAGTCGCCTACGAGCAGTACTTC. Protein sequence: CASGAGVAYEQYF.

The rearrangement uses TRBV2 and TRBJ2-7; D gene unclear. The CDR3 consists of 12 residues. Trimming removed 7 bases at V and 4 bases at J, with 11 bases between. The germline gives CDR1 SNHLY, CDR2 FYNNEI. CDR3 DNA sequence: TGTGCCAGCATGATTCAGCCTTACGAGCAGTACTTC. Protein: CASMIQPYEQYF.